This TCR beta chain was identified in a study of blood T cell repertoires in COVID-19. The overall study: The analysed material was cDNA or gDNA that came from T cells, B-cell-depleted T cells, or PBMCs.

This clone was seen ten or more times. Using immunoSEQ multiplex PCR, the repertoire was profiled, and TCRdb retains in-frame clones only, with some absent. The sample comprises approximately 170,000 clones, 80% to 85% of which are singletons, and roughly a tenth rests with the top ten. This CDR3 region has 15 residues. Germline CDR1 reads KGHSH; CDR2 reads LQKENI. V dropped 0 bases and J dropped 1 base, with 7 bases sitting between them. V and J are TRBV18 and TRBJ1-5, with D uncertain. The receptor's source is a man between 65 and 85 years old with active or convalescent COVID-19. What was sequenced was peripheral blood. The chain's CDR3 is CASSPPGRSNQPQHF. CDR3 DNA sequence: TGTGCCAGCTCACCACCGGGGAGGAGCAATCAGCCCCAGCATTTT.